The T cell receptor beta chain described here comes from a study of identical twins. A few counts support this clonotype. Via MiXCR, TCRdb re-called the 5' RACE reads, giving one row per CDR3 protein. The sample has more than 1.5 million distinct CDR3 sequences, roughly a third seen once. The germline gives CDR1 LGHDT, CDR2 YNNKEL (reference sequence). V lost 4 bases to trimming and J lost 0 bases; unmatched junction nucleotides: 6. The CDR3 sequence is 17 residues long. The chain has TRBV3-1 and TRBJ2-7; 13 bases are a match to TRBD2. Source material: cord blood. This receptor was identified in a newborn girl in good health. CDR3 protein: CASSRGLAGTYSYEQYF. CDR3 coding DNA: TGTGCCAGCAGCCGGGGACTAGCGGGGACCTACTCCTACGAGCAGTACTTC.